This TCR beta chain was sequenced during a study of blood T cell repertoires in COVID-19 (dated by TCRdb to 2018 to 2021). Broadly, across the study: The collaborator samples originated in the United States, Italy and Spain and spanned the acute and convalescent phases of COVID-19. The prospective study material was composed of cDNA or gDNA derived from T cells, B-cell-depleted T cells, or PBMCs. Deeply sampled blood TCRbeta repertoires from subjects exposed to, actively infected with, or recovered from COVID-19 were included in the dataset. The repertoires were released in a freely available public database intended as a resource for research on the immune response to SARS-CoV-2. The samples were drawn from the first 160 participants of the ongoing ImmuneRACE study and from roughly 1,300 subjects provided by 6 global collaborators. A de-identified subject ID, COVID-19 status, age in years and sex were almost always included in the sample metadata. Where available, HLA class I and class II types were taken from metadata supplied by the sample provider and were not determined by assay-based typing.

Another Seattle source contributed samples from volunteer blood donors who had recovered from COVID-19. The collaborating institutions used their own protocols to collect whole blood in K2EDTA tubes. Collaborator samples were shipped for TCRbeta analysis as frozen whole blood, isolated PBMCs, or DNA extracted from either sample type. General study outcomes and caveats: Clinical and demographic metadata were provided uncurated, with the amount varying by source and participant.

TCRbeta CDR3 regions were amplified from genomic DNA by means of the immunoSEQ Assay, a bias-controlled multiplex PCR. On the authors' methods: Within the assay, amplification of reference gene primers was used to estimate how many nucleated cells each sample contained. Sequence reads were collapsed and filtered to measure the absolute abundance of every unique TCRbeta CDR3 rearrangement. Productive Simpson clonality was computed per sample as the square root of Simpson's diversity index over productive rearrangements. This is the immuneACCESS table as TCRdb keeps it, with only in-frame sequences that have V and J called. A part of the clones is gone; compared with another copy, unresolved V genes explain less than half, and the rest is unexplained. V, J and clone size were drawn from that table, and D and trimming were deduced from the DNA. For this sample the table gives a few hundred thousand clones, of which approximately 87% were detected only once. The ten largest make up less than 9.5% of the sample.

From the cysteine through the phenylalanine, the CDR3 covers 15 amino acids. The only DNA kept is the CDR3, 45 bases in frame from the first base. Reading the germline V gene (reference sequence) gives CDR1 LNHNV and CDR2 YYDKDF. Trimming takes 2 bases off V and 6 bases off J; junction bases not matched to a gene: 8. About this clone: The clone's antigen remains unknown. It has no much larger one-base neighbor in the sample; base qualities were not kept.

The rearranged segments are TRBV15 and TRBJ2-7, and 9 junctional nucleotides match TRBD1. Sequenced: peripheral blood. The origin of this receptor is a woman aged 45-65 years who had recovered from COVID-19. The CDR3 amino acid sequence is: CATSRRQGGNSEQYF. The sequence in DNA is TGTGCCACCAGCAGAAGACAGGGGGGGAATAGCGAGCAGTACTTC.